A selection of T cell receptor beta chains follows, all from one sample in a study of blood T cell repertoires in COVID-19. The table came from immunoSEQ multiplex PCR; TCRdb's copy has only in-frame clones and leaves some out. The sample holds some 110,000 clones, over 75% seen once. The sample consisted of peripheral blood. These receptors all stem from a man between 45 and 60 years old with acute or convalescent COVID-19. Both conserved end residues are part of each CDR3. D genes are given only for firm matches. Only some rows state a clone size, as once, few, many or a class for expanded clones.

j_call d_call v_call clone_size cdr3_nt cdr3_aa
TRBJ2-3 TRBD2 TRBV20-1 NA TGCAGTGCTAGTCTAGCGGGGGACACAGATACGCAGTATTTT CSASLAGDTDTQYF
TRBJ1-1 NA TRBV6-1 NA TGTGCCAGCAGTGAAATGGGGGGCACTGAAGCTTTCTTT CASSEMGGTEAFF
TRBJ2-1 TRBD2 TRBV7-3 NA TGTGCCAGCAGCCTTATCGCCAGCGGGAGAGGTAGTGAGCAGTTCTTC CASSLIASGRGSEQFF
TRBJ1-6 NA TRBV6-5 NA TGTGCCAGCACTCGGCGGGATTCACCCCTCCACTTT CASTRRDSPLHF
TRBJ2-7 TRBD2 TRBV6-5 NA TGTGCCAGCAGTTACTCTAGCGGGAGTTACGAGCAGTACTTC CASSYSSGSYEQYF
TRBJ1-6 NA TRBV10-3 NA TGTGCCATCAGTTCCGGGACAAACTCACCCCTCCACTTT CAISSGTNSPLHF
TRBJ1-5 TRBD1 TRBV18 NA TGTGCCAGCTCACTGGACAGGTATAGCAATCAGCCCCAGCATTTT CASSLDRYSNQPQHF
TRBJ1-3 NA TRBV11-2 NA TGTGCCAGCAGCTTAGGGTACTCGCGGGCCATATATTTT CASSLGYSRAIYF
TRBJ1-4 TRBD1 TRBV6-5 once TGTGCCAGCAGGGGACAGTCAACTAATGAAAAACTGTTTTTT CASRGQSTNEKLFF
TRBJ1-5 NA TRBV3-1/TRBV3-2 NA TGTGCCAGCAGCCCCAAGAGGGGGTATCAGCCCCAGCATTTT CASSPKRGYQPQHF
TRBJ1-2 NA TRBV29-1 NA TGCAGCGTGGGTCAAACAGGGACCTATGGCTACACCTTC CSVGQTGTYGYTF
TRBJ1-2 NA TRBV6-5 NA TGTGCCAGCAGGATAACCAGGGGTGGCTACACCTTC CASRITRGGYTF
TRBJ1-6 NA TRBV5-1 NA TGCGCCAGCAGCTTTAGTAATTCACCCCTCCACTTT CASSFSNSPLHF
TRBJ1-3 NA TRBV2 NA TGTGCCAGCAGGAAAGAGGTTACAGGAATCTCTGGAAACACCATATATTTT CASRKEVTGISGNTIYF
TRBJ1-1 NA TRBV5-1 NA TGCGCCAGCAGCTATCAGGGCCCGTCGGGTCGTACTGAAGCTTTCTTT CASSYQGPSGRTEAFF
TRBJ2-2 TRBD2 TRBV24-1 few TGTGCCACCTCGACTAGCAGCTACACCGGGGAGCTGTTTTTT CATSTSSYTGELFF